This TCR beta chain was found in a study of control samples from healthy donors and cancer patients. The CDR3 runs to 14 residues. Trimming pared 8 bases from V and 4 bases from J, leaving 15 bases between. The germline V gene encodes CDR1 SGHTA and CDR2 FQGTGA. The method was immunoSEQ multiplex PCR; TCRdb's version includes in-frame clones alone and lacks a portion of them. This sample has around 30,000 clones, with around 90% found just once. Material for sequencing was PBMCs. The TCR sequence derives from a man aged 45-60 years with lung cancer. The chain recombines TRBV7-3 with TRBJ1-3, with D possibly being TRBD1 (6 bases). Here the CDR3 reads CASAQGLEGNTIYF. In DNA form, the CDR3 reads TGTGCCAGCGCTCAGGGGCTGGAAGGAAACACCATATATTTT.